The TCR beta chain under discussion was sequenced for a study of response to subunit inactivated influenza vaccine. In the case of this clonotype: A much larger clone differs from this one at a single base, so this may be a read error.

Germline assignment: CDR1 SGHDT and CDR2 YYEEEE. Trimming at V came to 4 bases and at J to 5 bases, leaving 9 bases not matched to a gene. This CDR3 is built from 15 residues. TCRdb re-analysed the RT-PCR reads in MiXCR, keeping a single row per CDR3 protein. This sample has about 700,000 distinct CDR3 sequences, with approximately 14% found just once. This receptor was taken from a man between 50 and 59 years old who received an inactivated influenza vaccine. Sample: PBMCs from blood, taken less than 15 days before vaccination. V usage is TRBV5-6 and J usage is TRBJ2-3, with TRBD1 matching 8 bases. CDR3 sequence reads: CASSQDRVGIDTQYF. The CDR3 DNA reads TGTGCCAGCAGCCAGGACAGGGTTGGAATAGATACGCAGTATTTT. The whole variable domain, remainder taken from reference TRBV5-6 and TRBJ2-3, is DAGVTQSPTHLIKTRGQQVTLRCSPKSGHDTVSWYQQALGQGPQFIFQYYEEEERQRGNFPDRFSGHQFPNYSSELNVNALLLGDSALYLCASSQDRVGIDTQYFGPGTRLTVL.